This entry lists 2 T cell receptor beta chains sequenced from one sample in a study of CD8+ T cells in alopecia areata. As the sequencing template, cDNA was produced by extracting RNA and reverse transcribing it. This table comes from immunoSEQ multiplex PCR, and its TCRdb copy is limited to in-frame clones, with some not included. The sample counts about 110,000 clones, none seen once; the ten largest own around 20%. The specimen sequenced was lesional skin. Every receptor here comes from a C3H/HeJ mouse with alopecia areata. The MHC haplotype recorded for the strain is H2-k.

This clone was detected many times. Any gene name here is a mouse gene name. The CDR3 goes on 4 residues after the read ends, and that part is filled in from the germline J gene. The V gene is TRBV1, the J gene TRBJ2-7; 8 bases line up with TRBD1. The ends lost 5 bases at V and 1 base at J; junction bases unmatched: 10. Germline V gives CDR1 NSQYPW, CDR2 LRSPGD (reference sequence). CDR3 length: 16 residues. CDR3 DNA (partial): TGCACCTGCAGTCCCTCAGGGGGCCTGGGGTCCTAT. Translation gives CTCSPSGGLGSY. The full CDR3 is CTCSPSGGLGSYEQYF.

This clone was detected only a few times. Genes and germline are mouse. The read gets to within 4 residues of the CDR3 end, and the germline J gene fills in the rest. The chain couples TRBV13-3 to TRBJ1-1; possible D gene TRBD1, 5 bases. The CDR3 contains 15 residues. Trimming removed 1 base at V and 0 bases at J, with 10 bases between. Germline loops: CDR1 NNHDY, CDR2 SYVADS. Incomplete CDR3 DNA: TGTGCCAGCAGTGATAGGACAACTGCAAACACA. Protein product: CASSDRTTANT. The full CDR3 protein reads CASSDRTTANTEVFF.